The T cell receptor beta chain under discussion was sequenced for a study of PD-1 blockade in classical Hodgkin lymphoma. Study overall: Patients had nivolumab dosed at 3 mg/kg, delivered intravenously every 2 weeks. The study's findings and limits: Excluded were patients who started nivolumab under 1 year after ASCT, a group that had lower diversity. Whoever responded completely had baseline diversity much like that seen in newly diagnosed patients.

This clone was seen once. The antigen remains undetermined. This table comes from immunoSEQ multiplex PCR, and its TCRdb copy is limited to in-frame clones, with some not included. The sample has around 91,000 clones; around nine tenths are singletons. Brentuximab vedotin exposure varied among the patients, all of whom had relapsed after autologous stem cell transplantation. The receptor comes from a human donor with classical Hodgkin lymphoma. The sample consisted of peripheral blood mononuclear cells (PBMCs), taken at baseline.

CDR3 amino acids: CASSEGQGADQPQHF. The CDR3 DNA sequence: TGCGCCAGCAGTGAGGGACAGGGGGCTGATCAGCCCCAGCATTTT. This chain connects TRBV10-2 to TRBJ1-5; the match to TRBD1 covers 11 bases. CDR1 and CDR2 from the germline V gene are WSHSY and SAAADI. This CDR3 spans 15 amino acids. The V segment lost 2 bases and the J segment 5 bases; nucleotides outside the gene matches: 2.